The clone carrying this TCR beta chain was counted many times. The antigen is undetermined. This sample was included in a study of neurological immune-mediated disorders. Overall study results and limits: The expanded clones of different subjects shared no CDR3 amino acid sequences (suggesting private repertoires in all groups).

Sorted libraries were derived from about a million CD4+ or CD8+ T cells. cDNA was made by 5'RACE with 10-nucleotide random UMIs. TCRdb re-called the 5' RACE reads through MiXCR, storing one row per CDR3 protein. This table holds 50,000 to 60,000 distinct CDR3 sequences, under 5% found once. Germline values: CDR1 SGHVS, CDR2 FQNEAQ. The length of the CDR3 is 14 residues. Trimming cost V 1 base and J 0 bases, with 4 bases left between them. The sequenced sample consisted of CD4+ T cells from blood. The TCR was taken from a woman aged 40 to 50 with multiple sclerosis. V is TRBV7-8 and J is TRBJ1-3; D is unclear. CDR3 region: CASSLVGSGNTIYF. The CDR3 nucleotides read TGTGCCAGCAGCTTAGTAGGCTCTGGAAACACCATATATTTT.